The TCR beta chain described here comes from a study of T cells after yellow fever vaccination. Turning to the study itself: Preparation of fractions with low cell numbers was performed using SMART-Seq v4 Ultra Low Input.

This clonotype has just a few counts. Its antigen is currently unknown. Study results and limitations: Shared CD4/CD8 clonotypes were a small share, likely from convergent recombination. Primary-vaccination clones mostly resurfaced post-booster (96% CD4, just under 90% CD8).

Per germline, CDR1 SGHAT and CDR2 FQNNGV. V lost 5 bases and J 0 bases, leaving 11 bases between the germline ends. CDR3 length equals 16 residues. Making TCR cDNA involved 5'RACE template switching, which added UMIs and a universal primer site. TCRdb analysed the 5' RACE reads with MiXCR anew, one entry per CDR3 protein. Among 300,000 to 350,000 distinct CDR3 sequences listed, roughly 7.5% were seen once. The V gene is TRBV11-2, the J gene TRBJ2-6; D remains unclear. This sample comprised PBMCs, obtained 45 days after the first yellow fever vaccination. The source of this sequence is a young man who received the YFV17D yellow fever vaccine. The CDR3: CASSTWTDSGANVLTF. In DNA form, the CDR3 reads TGTGCCAGCAGCACCTGGACGGACTCTGGGGCCAACGTCCTGACTTTC.